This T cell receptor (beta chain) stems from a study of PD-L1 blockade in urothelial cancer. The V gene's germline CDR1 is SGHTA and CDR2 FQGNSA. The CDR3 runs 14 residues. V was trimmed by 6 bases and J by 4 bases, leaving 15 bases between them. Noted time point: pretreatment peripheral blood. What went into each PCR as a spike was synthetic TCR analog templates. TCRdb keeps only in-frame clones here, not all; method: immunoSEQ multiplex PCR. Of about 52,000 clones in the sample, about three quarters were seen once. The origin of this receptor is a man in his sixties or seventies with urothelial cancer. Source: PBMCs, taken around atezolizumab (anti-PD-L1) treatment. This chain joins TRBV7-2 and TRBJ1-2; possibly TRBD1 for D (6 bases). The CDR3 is CASSPRGGSYGYTF. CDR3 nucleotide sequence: TGTGCCAGCAGTCCCCGGGGGGGCTCCTATGGCTACACCTTC.